This TCR beta chain originates from a study of cytomegalovirus exposure and HLA in healthy donors. Study context: The study's early data release held roughly 91 million unique TCRs from HLA-typed donors. Study-wide points: Immune exposure was documented only through CMV serostatus. Most TCR sequences were uncommon, yet certain public TCRs appeared in many donors. TCR beta sequences reportedly predicted most subjects' HLA-A and HLA-B alleles accurately.

CDR1 MNHEY and CDR2 SVGAGI come from the germline V gene. J gave up 3 bases and V 6 bases, and 0 bases lay outside the gene matches. The CDR3 contains 12 residues. Primers: 60 Vbeta forward and 13 Jbeta reverse. The repertoire was sequenced with immunoSEQ multiplex PCR; TCRdb's copy has only in-frame clones and lacks some. The sample lists 200,000 to 250,000 clones; roughly 81% were seen once. To note about this clone: What it binds is not known.

This chain joins TRBV6-5 and TRBJ1-2, with 8 bases that match TRBD1. This clonotype originated in a girl aged 2 to 9 in good health and CMV-seronegative. The sequenced sample was PBMCs. The CDR3 loop is CASRDRDYGYTF. In DNA, the CDR3 is TGTGCCAGCAGGGACAGGGACTATGGCTACACCTTC.